These 10 T cell receptor beta chains came from one sample sequenced in a study of blood T cell repertoires in COVID-19. Clones were read by immunoSEQ multiplex PCR, and TCRdb kept only the in-frame ones, dropping some. The sample shows around 250,000 clones, more than 75% of them seen only once. The sample consisted of PBMCs or T cells enriched from blood (not recorded which). The receptors come from a woman in her forties or fifties who had been exposed to COVID-19.

The chain is built from TRBV21-1 and TRBJ1-4; no DNA check was done on the table's D call, TRBD1. TRBV21-1 is listed as a pseudogene. The CDR3 runs 15 residues. CDR3 sequence: CASSRRDRPNEKLFF. The CDR3 DNA follows: TGTGCCAGCAGCCGCCGGGACAGGCCTAATGAAAAACTGTTTTTT.

This clone was seen only a few times. The V gene is TRBV7-9, the J gene TRBJ2-3; tentative D call: TRBD1 (5 bases). Trimming removed 4 bases from V and 4 bases from J, with 6 bases in between. Germline CDR1 SEHNR, CDR2 FQNEAQ (reference sequence). CDR3 length: 12 amino acids. CDR3 loop: CASSSGSDTQYF. DNA for the CDR3: TGTGCCAGCAGCTCAGGGTCAGATACGCAGTATTTT.

V usage is TRBV10-3 and J usage is TRBJ1-1, with unresolved D. The CDR3 loop spans 13 amino acids. Germline V CDR1 and CDR2: ENHRY, SYGVKD. Trimming took 4 bases from V and 1 from J, leaving 7 bases between them. This CDR3 is CAISVGANTEAFF. In DNA, the CDR3 is TGTGCCATCAGTGTAGGAGCGAACACTGAAGCTTTCTTT.

The chain has TRBV9 and TRBJ1-1; D is undetermined. Trimming took 4 bases from V and 3 from J, leaving 13 bases between them. CDR3 size: 14 residues. From germline, CDR1 is SGDLS and CDR2 YYNGEE. CDR3: CASSPQSADTEAFF. CDR3 nucleotide sequence: TGTGCCAGCAGCCCGCAGTCCGCGGACACTGAAGCTTTCTTT.

The chain joins TRBV5-4 to TRBJ1-1; D unclear. V was shortened by 6 bases and J by 3 bases, with 21 bases between the two germline ends. The CDR3 has 16 amino acids. Germline V gene sequence: CDR1 SGHNT, CDR2 YYREEE (reference sequence). For the CDR3, the DNA is TGTGCCAGCACTGACCTCCAGGACCAGCGGGACACTGAAGCTTTCTTT. This sequence encodes CASTDLQDQRDTEAFF.

This clone occurred once. The chain carries TRBV18 and TRBJ2-1; D perhaps matches TRBD1 (6 bases). The CDR3 contains 12 residues. V lost 2 bases and J lost 15, with 14 bases in between. Germline CDR1 is KGHSH and CDR2 is LQKENI. The CDR3, as DNA: TGTGCCAGCTCACCAGGGGGCGAGGTGCCGTTCTTC. Translated: CASSPGGEVPFF.

This chain links TRBV10-2 with TRBJ2-1; 8 positions agree with TRBD2. From germline, CDR1 is WSHSY and CDR2 SAAADI. CDR3 length: 15 residues. V shed 3 bases, J shed 1 base, and the junction held 2 bases outside the gene matches. The CDR3 sequence is CASSDSGTSYNEQFF. The CDR3 DNA reads TGCGCCAGCAGTGATAGCGGGACTTCCTACAATGAGCAGTTCTTC.

The gene calls are TRBV12-3 or TRBV12-4 and TRBJ1-4; no definite D call. CDR3 length equals 12 residues. V lost 6 bases and J lost 6, with 8 bases in between. As DNA, the CDR3 is TGTGCCAGCAGGGTGAGGGATGAAAAACTGTTTTTT. It encodes CASRVRDEKLFF.

The chain couples TRBV30 to TRBJ1-2; D might be TRBD1 (6 bases). CDR1 is GTSNPN and CDR2 is SVGIG in the germline V gene (reference sequence). Trimming stripped 3 bases from V and 0 bases from J, with 14 bases between. This CDR3 region has 15 residues. The CDR3: CAWSRSRGTNYGYTF. CDR3 sequence (DNA): TGTGCCTGGAGCAGGAGTAGGGGGACTAACTATGGCTACACCTTC.

In this sample, this clone turned up many times. This sequence joins TRBV5-4 and TRBJ2-6; D is uncertain. Trimming removed 3 bases at V and 0 bases at J, with 19 bases between. The CDR3 is 19 amino acids. Germline CDR1 is SGHNT and CDR2 is YYREEE (reference sequence). The CDR3 protein is CASSSPPAGIYSGANVLTF. For the CDR3, the DNA is TGTGCCAGCAGCTCTCCCCCGGCAGGCATATACTCTGGGGCCAACGTCCTGACTTTC.